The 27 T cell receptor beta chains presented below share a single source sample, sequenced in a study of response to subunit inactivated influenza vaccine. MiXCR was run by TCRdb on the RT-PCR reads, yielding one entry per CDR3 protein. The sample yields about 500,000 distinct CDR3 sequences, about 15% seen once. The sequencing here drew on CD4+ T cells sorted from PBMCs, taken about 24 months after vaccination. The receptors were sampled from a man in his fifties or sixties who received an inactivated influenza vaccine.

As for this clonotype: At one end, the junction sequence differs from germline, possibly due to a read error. CDR3 sequence reads: CASSPGLQAPLF. The CDR3 DNA reads as TGTGCCAGCAGCCCGGGACTCCAGGCGCCCTTATTC. The rearrangement links TRBV5-6 to TRBJ1-2, with D perhaps matching TRBD1 (5 bases). Germline-derived CDR1 and CDR2 are SGHDT and YYEEEE. The CDR3 has 12 residues.

The CDR3 nucleotides read TGCAGTGCTAGCTCCCCACTAGCGGGAGCTAACAATGAGCAGTTCTTC. This gives the protein CSASSPLAGANNEQFF. The chain recombines TRBV20-1 with TRBJ2-1, with 11 bases fitting TRBD2. Trimming cost V 3 bases and J 5 bases; bases outside gene matches: 9. CDR3 size: 16 residues. CDR1 and CDR2 from the germline V gene are DFQATT and SNEGSKA (reference sequence).

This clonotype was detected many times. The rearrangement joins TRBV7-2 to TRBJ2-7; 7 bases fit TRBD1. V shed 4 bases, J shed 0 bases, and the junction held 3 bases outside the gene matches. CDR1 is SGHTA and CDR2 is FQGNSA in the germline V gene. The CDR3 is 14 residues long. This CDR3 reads CASSSRQGSYEQYF. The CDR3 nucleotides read TGTGCCAGCAGCTCCAGACAGGGCTCCTACGAGCAGTACTTC. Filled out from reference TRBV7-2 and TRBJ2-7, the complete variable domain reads GAGVSQSPSNKVTEKGKDVELRCDPISGHTALYWYRQSLGQGLEFLIYFQGNSAPDKSGLPSDRFSAERTGGSVSTLTIQRTQQEDSAVYLCASSSRQGSYEQYFGPGTRLTVT.

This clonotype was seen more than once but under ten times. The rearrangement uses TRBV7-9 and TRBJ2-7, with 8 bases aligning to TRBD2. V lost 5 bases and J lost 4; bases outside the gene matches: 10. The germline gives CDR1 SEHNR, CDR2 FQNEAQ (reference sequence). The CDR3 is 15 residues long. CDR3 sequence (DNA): TGTGCCAGCAGCCCCTCTCTAGCGGGTCCTTACGAGCAGTACTTC. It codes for CASSPSLAGPYEQYF.

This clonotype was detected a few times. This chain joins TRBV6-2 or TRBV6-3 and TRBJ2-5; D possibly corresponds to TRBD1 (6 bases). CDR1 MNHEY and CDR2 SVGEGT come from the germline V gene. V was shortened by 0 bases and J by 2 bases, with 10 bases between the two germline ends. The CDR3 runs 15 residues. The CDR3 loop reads CASSYSGQFQETQYF. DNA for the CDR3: TGTGCCAGCAGTTACTCTGGACAGTTTCAAGAGACCCAGTACTTC.

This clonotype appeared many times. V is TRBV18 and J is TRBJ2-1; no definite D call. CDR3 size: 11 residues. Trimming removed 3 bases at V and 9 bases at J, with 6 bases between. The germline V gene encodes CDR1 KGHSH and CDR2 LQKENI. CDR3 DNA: TGTGCCAGCTCACCTCGGGTTGAGCAGTTCTTC. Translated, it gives CASSPRVEQFF.

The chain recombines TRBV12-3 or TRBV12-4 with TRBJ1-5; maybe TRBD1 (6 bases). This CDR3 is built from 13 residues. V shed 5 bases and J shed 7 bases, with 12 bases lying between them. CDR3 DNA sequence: TGTGCCAGCAGTCGACAGGTCGGGCAGCCCCAGCATTTT. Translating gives CASSRQVGQPQHF.

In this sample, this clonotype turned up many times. CDR3 loop: CSASRETHEQYF. The CDR3 nucleotides read TGCAGTGCTAGCCGGGAGACCCACGAGCAGTACTTC. The rearrangement links TRBV20-1 to TRBJ2-7; maybe TRBD2 (6 bases). Germline values: CDR1 DFQATT, CDR2 SNEGSKA (reference sequence). The CDR3 extends over 12 amino acids. The V end lost 3 bases, the J end lost 5 bases, and 11 bases lay between the germline ends.

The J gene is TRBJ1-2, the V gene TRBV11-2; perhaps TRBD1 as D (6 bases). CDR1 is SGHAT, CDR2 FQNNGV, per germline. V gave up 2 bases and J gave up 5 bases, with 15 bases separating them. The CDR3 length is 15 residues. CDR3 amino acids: CASSLQGTFVYGYTF. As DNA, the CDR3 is TGTGCCAGCAGCTTACAGGGGACGTTCGTGTATGGCTACACCTTC.

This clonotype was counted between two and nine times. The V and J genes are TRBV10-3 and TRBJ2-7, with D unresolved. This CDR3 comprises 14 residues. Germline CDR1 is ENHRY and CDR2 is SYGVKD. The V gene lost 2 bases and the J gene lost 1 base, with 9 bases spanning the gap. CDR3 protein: CAISEMGRSYEQYF. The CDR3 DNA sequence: TGTGCCATCAGTGAGATGGGCCGGTCCTACGAGCAGTACTTC.

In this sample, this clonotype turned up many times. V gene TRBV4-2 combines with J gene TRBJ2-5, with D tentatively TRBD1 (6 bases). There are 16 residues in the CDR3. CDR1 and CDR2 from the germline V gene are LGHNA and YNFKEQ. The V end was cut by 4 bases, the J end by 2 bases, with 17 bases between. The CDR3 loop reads CASSPASGQGQETQYF. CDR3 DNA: TGTGCCAGCAGCCCGGCCTCCGGGCAGGGGCAAGAGACCCAGTACTTC.

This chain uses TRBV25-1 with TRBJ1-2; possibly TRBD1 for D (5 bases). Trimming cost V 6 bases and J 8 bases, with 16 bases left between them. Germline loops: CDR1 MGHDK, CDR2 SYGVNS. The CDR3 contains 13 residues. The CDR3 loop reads CASRQTGTDGYTF. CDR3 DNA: TGTGCCAGCAGGCAAACCGGGACGGACGGCTACACCTTC.

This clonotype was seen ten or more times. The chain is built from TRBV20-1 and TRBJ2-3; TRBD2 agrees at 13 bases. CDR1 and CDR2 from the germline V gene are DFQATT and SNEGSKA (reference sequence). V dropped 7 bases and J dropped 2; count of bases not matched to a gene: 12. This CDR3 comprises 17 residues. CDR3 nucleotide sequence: TGCAGTGTCACCTTGCCGGGACTAGCGGGATTCACAGATACGCAGTATTTT. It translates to CSVTLPGLAGFTDTQYF.

The CDR3 DNA follows: TGCAGTGCTAGCCCTTTGGGGGGAAACACCGGGGAGCTGTTTTTT. As protein: CSASPLGGNTGELFF. The chain combines TRBV20-1 with TRBJ2-2; tentatively, D is TRBD2 (6 bases). This CDR3 has 15 amino acids. Germline-derived CDR1 and CDR2 are DFQATT and SNEGSKA (reference sequence). V lost 3 bases and J 2 bases, leaving 13 bases between the germline ends.

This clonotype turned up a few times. CDR3 amino acids: CSVGGGPYGYTF. CDR3 coding DNA: TGCAGCGTTGGTGGAGGGCCCTATGGCTACACCTTC. V and J are TRBV29-1 and TRBJ1-2; D not resolved. The CDR3 has 12 residues. V lost 4 bases, J lost 4 bases, and 10 bases lay in between. Germline CDR1 is SQVTM and CDR2 is ANQGSEA. Complete variable domain (other parts from reference TRBV29-1 and TRBJ1-2): SAVISQKPSRDICQRGTSLTIQCQVDSQVTMMFWYRQQPGQSLTLIATANQGSEATYESGFVIDKFPISRPNLTFSTLTVSNMSPEDSSIYLCSVGGGPYGYTFGSGTRLTVV.

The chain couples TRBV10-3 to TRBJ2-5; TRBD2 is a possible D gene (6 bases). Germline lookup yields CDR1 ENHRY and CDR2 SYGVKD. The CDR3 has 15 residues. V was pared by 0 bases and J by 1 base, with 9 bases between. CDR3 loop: CAISESTGVQETQYF. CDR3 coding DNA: TGTGCCATCAGTGAGTCTACGGGGGTCCAAGAGACCCAGTACTTC.

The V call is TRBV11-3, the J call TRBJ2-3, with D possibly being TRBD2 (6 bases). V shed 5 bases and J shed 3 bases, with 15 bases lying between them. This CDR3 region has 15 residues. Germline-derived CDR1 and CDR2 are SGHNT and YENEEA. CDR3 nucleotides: TGTGCCAGCAGCACGAGGGGTGCGGGGACAGATACGCAGTATTTT. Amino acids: CASSTRGAGTDTQYF. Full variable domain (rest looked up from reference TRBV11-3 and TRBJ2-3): EAGVVQSPRYKIIEKKQPVAFWCNPISGHNTLYWYLQNLGQGPELLIRYENEEAVDDSQLPKDRFSAERLKGVDSTLKIQPAELGDSAVYLCASSTRGAGTDTQYFGPGTRLTVL.

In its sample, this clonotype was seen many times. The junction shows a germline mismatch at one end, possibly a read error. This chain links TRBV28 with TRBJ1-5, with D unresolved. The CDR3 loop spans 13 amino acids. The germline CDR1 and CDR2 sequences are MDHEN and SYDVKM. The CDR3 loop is CASSRRGNQPQHF. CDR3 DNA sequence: TGCGCCAGCAGCCGTCGAGGCAATCAGCCCCAGCATTTT.

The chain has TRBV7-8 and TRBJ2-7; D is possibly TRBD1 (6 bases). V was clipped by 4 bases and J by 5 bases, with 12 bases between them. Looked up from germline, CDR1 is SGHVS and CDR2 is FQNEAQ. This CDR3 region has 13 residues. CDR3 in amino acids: CASSSVGQHEQYF. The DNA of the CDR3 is TGTGCCAGCAGCTCAGTGGGACAACACGAGCAGTACTTC.

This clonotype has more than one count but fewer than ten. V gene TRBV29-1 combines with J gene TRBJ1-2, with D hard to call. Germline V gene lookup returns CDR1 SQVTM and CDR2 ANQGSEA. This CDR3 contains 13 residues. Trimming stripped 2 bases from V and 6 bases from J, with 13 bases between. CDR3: CSVERPRSHGYTF. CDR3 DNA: TGCAGCGTTGAAAGACCCAGGTCCCATGGCTACACCTTC.

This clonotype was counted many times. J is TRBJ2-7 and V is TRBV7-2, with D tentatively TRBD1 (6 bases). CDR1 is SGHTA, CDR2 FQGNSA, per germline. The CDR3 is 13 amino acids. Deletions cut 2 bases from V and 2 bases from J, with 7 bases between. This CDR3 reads CASSLSGAYEQYF. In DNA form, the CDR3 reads TGTGCCAGCAGCTTATCAGGGGCCTACGAGCAGTACTTC. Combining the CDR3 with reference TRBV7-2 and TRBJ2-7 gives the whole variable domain GAGVSQSPSNKVTEKGKDVELRCDPISGHTALYWYRQSLGQGLEFLIYFQGNSAPDKSGLPSDRFSAERTGGSVSTLTIQRTQQEDSAVYLCASSLSGAYEQYFGPGTRLTVT.

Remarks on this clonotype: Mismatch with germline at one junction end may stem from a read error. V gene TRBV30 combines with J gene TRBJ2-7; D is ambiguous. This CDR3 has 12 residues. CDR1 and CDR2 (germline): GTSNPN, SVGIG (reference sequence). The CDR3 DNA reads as TGTGCCTGGAGTGTAGGTACCGCAAGACTCGACTTC. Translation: CAWSVGTARLDF.

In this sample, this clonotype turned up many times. The CDR3 reads CASSQGATSGGPDTQYF. In DNA, the CDR3 is TGCGCCAGCAGCCAAGGAGCAACTAGCGGGGGGCCGGATACGCAGTATTTT. J is TRBJ2-3 and V is TRBV4-3, with 12 nucleotides matching TRBD2. V trimming: 1 base; J trimming: 6 bases; junction bases outside the gene matches: 8. Per the germline V gene, CDR1 is LGHNA and CDR2 is YSLEER. The CDR3 covers 17 residues.

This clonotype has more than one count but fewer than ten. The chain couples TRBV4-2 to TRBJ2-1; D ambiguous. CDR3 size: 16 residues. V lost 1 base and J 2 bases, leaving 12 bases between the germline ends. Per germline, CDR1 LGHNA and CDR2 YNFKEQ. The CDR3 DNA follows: TGTGCCAGCAGCCAAGTAGCACTGGACCCCTACAATGAGCAGTTCTTC. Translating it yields CASSQVALDPYNEQFF.

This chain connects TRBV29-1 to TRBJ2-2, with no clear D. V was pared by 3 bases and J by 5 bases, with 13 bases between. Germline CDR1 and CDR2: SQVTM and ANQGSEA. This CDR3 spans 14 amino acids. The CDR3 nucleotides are TGCAGCGTTGATGGCGGATCATTTACCGGGGAGCTGTTTTTT. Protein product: CSVDGGSFTGELFF.

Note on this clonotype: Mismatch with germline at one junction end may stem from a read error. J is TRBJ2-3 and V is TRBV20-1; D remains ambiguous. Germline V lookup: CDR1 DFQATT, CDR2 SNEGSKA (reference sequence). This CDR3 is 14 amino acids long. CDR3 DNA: TGCAGTGCTAAGTGGGATGGCGGCACAGATACGCAGTCTTTT. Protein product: CSAKWDGGTDTQSF.

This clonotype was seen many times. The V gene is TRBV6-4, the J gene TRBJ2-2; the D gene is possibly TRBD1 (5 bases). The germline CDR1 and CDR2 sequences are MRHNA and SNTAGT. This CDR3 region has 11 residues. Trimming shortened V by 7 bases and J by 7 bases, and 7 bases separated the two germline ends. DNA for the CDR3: TGTGCCAGCACTCAGGGCGGGGAGCTGTTTTTT. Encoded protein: CASTQGGELFF.